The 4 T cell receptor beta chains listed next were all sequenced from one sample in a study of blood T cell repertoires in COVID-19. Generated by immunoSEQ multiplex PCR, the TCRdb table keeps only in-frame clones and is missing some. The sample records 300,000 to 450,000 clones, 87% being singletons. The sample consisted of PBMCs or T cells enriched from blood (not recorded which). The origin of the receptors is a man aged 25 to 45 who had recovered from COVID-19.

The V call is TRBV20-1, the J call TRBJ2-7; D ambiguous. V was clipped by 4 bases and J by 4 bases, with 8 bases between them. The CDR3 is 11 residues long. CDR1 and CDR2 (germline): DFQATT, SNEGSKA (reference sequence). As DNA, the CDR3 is TGCAGTGCTATTACGAGGTACGAGCAGTACTTC. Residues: CSAITRYEQYF.

The CDR3 sequence is CASSSVPNTEAFF. CDR3 in DNA: TGCGCCAGCAGTTCGGTCCCGAACACTGAAGCTTTCTTT. This chain connects TRBV5-1 to TRBJ1-1; unclear D gene. CDR3 length: 13 residues. V was cut by 5 bases and J by 1 base, with 9 bases left in between. Germline-derived CDR1 and CDR2 are SGHRS and YFSETQ.

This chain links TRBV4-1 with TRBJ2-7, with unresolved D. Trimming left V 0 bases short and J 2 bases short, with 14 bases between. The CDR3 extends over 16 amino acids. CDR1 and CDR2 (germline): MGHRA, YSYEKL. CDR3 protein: CASSQEWVGPTYEQYF. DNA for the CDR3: TGCGCCAGCAGCCAAGAATGGGTTGGGCCGACCTACGAGCAGTACTTC.

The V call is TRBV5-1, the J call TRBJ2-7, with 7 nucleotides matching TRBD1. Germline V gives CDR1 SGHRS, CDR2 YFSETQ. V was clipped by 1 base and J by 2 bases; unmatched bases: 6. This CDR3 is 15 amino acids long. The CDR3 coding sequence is TGCGCCAGCAGCTTGACCGGGACAGACACCTACGAGCAGTACTTC. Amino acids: CASSLTGTDTYEQYF.